Presented here are 12 T cell receptor beta chains from one specimen sequenced in a study of technical replicates of blood from a few donors (dated by TCRdb to about 2017). Preparation of the library involved the immunoSEQ multiplex PCR assay. TCRdb mirrors the immuneACCESS table, restricted to in-frame sequences. Some clones are absent from its copies; in checked studies, under half trace to an unresolved V gene, and the reason for the others is unknown. For this sample there are tens of thousands of clones; around 87% appear just once. Under 6.5% of the sample is held by the ten biggest clonotypes. Sequencing was performed on PBMCs. These receptors were taken from a human donor in good health. Some clones in this sample may be carry-over from other donors' samples.

The chain employs TRBV4-3 and TRBJ2-7; D is possibly TRBD1 (6 bases). This CDR3 spans 17 amino acids. Germline V lookup: CDR1 LGHNA, CDR2 YSLEER. V was shortened by 0 bases and J by 0 bases, with 15 bases between the two germline ends. CDR3 protein: CASSQDRSTGLSYEQYF. CDR3 coding DNA: TGCGCCAGCAGCCAAGATCGGTCTACAGGGCTCTCCTACGAGCAGTACTTC.

The V and J genes are TRBV7-3 and TRBJ2-3; TRBD2 aligns across 11 bases. Germline values: CDR1 SGHTA, CDR2 FQGTGA. Trimming removed 4 bases from V and 5 bases from J; junction bases left unmatched: 8. This CDR3 has 16 residues. The CDR3 loop is CASSSPSGGPGDTQYF. In DNA form, the CDR3 reads TGTGCCAGCAGCTCACCTAGCGGGGGGCCCGGAGATACGCAGTATTTT.

The chain uses TRBV9 and TRBJ2-5, with TRBD2 identical over 10 bases. This CDR3 comprises 15 residues. Germline V lookup: CDR1 SGDLS, CDR2 YYNGEE. V lost 2 bases to trimming and J lost 5 bases; unmatched junction nucleotides: 6. The CDR3 loop reads CASSVIAGGYETQYF. The DNA of the CDR3 is TGTGCCAGCAGCGTTATAGCGGGGGGATATGAGACCCAGTACTTC. Drawing the rest from reference TRBV9 and TRBJ2-5, the complete variable domain is DSGVTQTPKHLITATGQRVTLRCSPRSGDLSVYWYQQSLDQGLQFLIQYYNGEERAKGNILERFSAQQFPDLHSELNLSSLELGDSALYFCASSVIAGGYETQYFGPGTRLLVL.

V and J are TRBV6-5 and TRBJ2-7; 8 bases align to TRBD1. Germline V gene sequence: CDR1 MNHEY, CDR2 SVGAGI. The CDR3 runs 14 residues. V lost 6 bases, J lost 2 bases, and 6 bases stayed unmatched. The CDR3 spells CASRATTGAYEQYF. CDR3 nucleotide sequence: TGTGCCAGCAGGGCGACGACAGGGGCCTACGAGCAGTACTTC.

The chain links TRBV7-8 to TRBJ2-1; D ambiguous. V was pared by 4 bases and J by 9 bases, with 7 bases between. The CDR3 runs 11 residues. From germline, CDR1 is SGHVS and CDR2 FQNEAQ. CDR3 loop: CASSYGSEQFF. For the CDR3, the DNA is TGTGCCAGCAGCTATGGTAGTGAGCAGTTCTTC.

V is TRBV7-9 and J is TRBJ2-1; 13 positions agree with TRBD2. J lost 7 bases, V lost 5 bases, and 8 bases had no gene match. Germline values: CDR1 SEHNR, CDR2 FQNEAQ (reference sequence). The CDR3 totals 16 residues. DNA for the CDR3: TGTGCCAGCAGCAACAGACTAGCGGGAGGTCAGAATGAGCAGTTCTTC. It encodes CASSNRLAGGQNEQFF.

V and J are TRBV5-4 and TRBJ2-1; 9 bases line up with TRBD1. Germline trimming cut 4 bases from V and 7 bases from J; bases unmatched to any gene: 6. Germline CDR1 and CDR2: SGHNT and YYREEE (reference sequence). The CDR3 loop spans 14 amino acids. CDR3 nucleotides: TGTGCCAGCAGCGGCGAGGGGACAGGGAATGAGCAGTTCTTC. It yields the protein CASSGEGTGNEQFF.

V is TRBV4-1 and J is TRBJ1-2; 10 bases are a match to TRBD1. The germline CDR1 and CDR2 sequences are MGHRA and YSYEKL. V lost 3 bases and J lost 8; bases outside the gene matches: 12. This CDR3 contains 16 residues. The CDR3 nucleotides are TGCGCCAGCAGCCACCCCGACAGGGGGCCTTCGGGGGGCTACACCTTC. Its translation is CASSHPDRGPSGGYTF.

This chain uses TRBV7-8 with TRBJ1-3; 9 bases match TRBD1. There are 15 residues in the CDR3. The germline V gene has CDR1 SGHVS and CDR2 FQNEAQ. V lost 3 bases and J lost 2; bases outside the gene matches: 2. This CDR3 is CASSFGQGTGNTIYF. In nucleotides, the CDR3 is TGTGCCAGCAGCTTCGGACAGGGGACTGGAAACACCATATATTTT.

This clone was counted a few times. The chain employs TRBV2 and TRBJ1-6; 10 bases line up with TRBD1. The CDR3 spans 16 residues. Germline CDR1 SNHLY, CDR2 FYNNEI. J gave up 9 bases and V 6 bases, and 11 bases lay outside the gene matches. In nucleotides, the CDR3 is TGTGCCAGCAGCAGGGACAGGGGAAGTCTTGGTTCACCCCTCCACTTT. Translating gives CASSRDRGSLGSPLHF.

This clone was counted a single time. This chain connects TRBV30 to TRBJ1-2; 8 nucleotides align to TRBD1. The CDR3 consists of 13 residues. Trimming removed 5 bases from V and 7 bases from J; junction bases left unmatched: 9. CDR1 is GTSNPN, CDR2 SVGIG, per germline (reference sequence). The CDR3 coding sequence is TGTGCCTGGCCTCGACAGGGGACGGCTGGCTACACCTTC. Encoded protein: CAWPRQGTAGYTF.

The gene calls are TRBV7-9 and TRBJ2-5; the match to TRBD2 covers 11 bases. V gave up 8 bases and J gave up 0 bases; unmatched junction bases: 8. This CDR3 region has 16 residues. Germline CDR1 SEHNR, CDR2 FQNEAQ (reference sequence). CDR3 in DNA: TGTGCCAGCCTGCTAGCGGGGGGCCCCTACCAAGAGACCCAGTACTTC. Amino acid sequence: CASLLAGGPYQETQYF.